These 7 T cell receptor beta chains came from one sample sequenced in a study of CD8 T cells in Susac syndrome. Reverse transcription used about 0.45 to 1 ug RNA and random hexamers. One entry per CDR3 protein, called by TCRdb with MiXCR from the immunoSEQ multiplex PCR reads. Among fewer than 350,000 distinct CDR3 sequences, under 95% were seen once, and the ten largest hold over 0.065%. Source material: CD4+ T cells from PBMCs. The receptors here all came from a human donor with multiple sclerosis.

The V and J genes are TRBV3-1 and TRBJ1-1, with 11 bases fitting TRBD1. Losses at the gene ends were 6 bases for V and 5 bases for J; bases not matched to a gene: 5. Germline lookup yields CDR1 LGHDT and CDR2 YNNKEL (reference sequence). CDR3 length: 14 residues. The CDR3 nucleotides read TGTGCCAGCAGACGGGGACAGGGGGGAACTGAAGCTTTCTTT. This gives the protein CASRRGQGGTEAFF.

In DNA form, the CDR3 reads TGTGCCAGCAGTTTGCAGGGGCCATCCACTGAAGCTTTCTTT. This sequence encodes CASSLQGPSTEAFF. This chain uses TRBV12-3 or TRBV12-4 with TRBJ1-1; TRBD1 might be the D (6 bases). Trimming took off 3 bases at V and 4 bases at J, with 12 bases between the two ends. The CDR3 is 14 amino acids.

The chain is built from TRBV12-3 or TRBV12-4 and TRBJ2-2; no clear D. CDR3 length: 12 amino acids. Trimming removed 5 bases at V and 6 bases at J, with 7 bases between. This CDR3 reads CASSIGSGELFF. Here the CDR3 DNA reads TGTGCCAGCAGTATCGGGTCCGGGGAGCTGTTTTTT.

This clonotype was picked up one time. This chain joins TRBV20-1 and TRBJ2-1, with TRBD2 matching over 8 bases. The trim removed 2 bases at V and 3 bases at J, leaving 6 bases unmatched. The CDR3 consists of 15 residues. Germline V lookup: CDR1 DFQATT, CDR2 SNEGSKA (reference sequence). CDR3 sequence reads: CSARLGLVSYNEQFF. The CDR3 region has the DNA TGCAGTGCTAGATTGGGACTAGTCAGCTACAATGAGCAGTTCTTC.

The chain links TRBV28 to TRBJ1-1, with D possibly TRBD1 on 6 matching bases. Trimming pared 6 bases from V and 7 bases from J, leaving 18 bases between. This CDR3 comprises 14 residues. Germline values: CDR1 MDHEN, CDR2 SYDVKM. CDR3 sequence: CASSQQGFRGEAFF. CDR3 nucleotides: TGTGCCAGCAGCCAGCAGGGGTTTCGCGGTGAAGCTTTCTTT.

The chain couples TRBV4-1 to TRBJ2-1; 7 bases align to TRBD2. The CDR3 is made up of 17 amino acids. From germline, CDR1 is MGHRA and CDR2 YSYEKL. V was clipped by 1 base and J by 0 bases; unmatched bases: 6. The CDR3 bases are TGCGCCAGCAGCCAAGGCCTAGCGGAGCCCTCCTACAATGAGCAGTTCTTC. It codes for CASSQGLAEPSYNEQFF.

The chain uses TRBV4-1 and TRBJ1-2; 10 bases map to TRBD1. CDR3 size: 15 residues. Trimming at V came to 2 bases and at J to 3 bases, leaving 3 bases not matched to a gene. The germline CDR1 and CDR2 sequences are MGHRA and YSYEKL. The CDR3 DNA is TGCGCCAGCAGCCAACGGGACAGGGGCTACTATGGCTACACCTTC. Protein product: CASSQRDRGYYGYTF.